The source of this T cell receptor beta chain is a study of T cell responses to AZD1222 COVID-19 vaccine. The germline gives CDR1 SGDLS, CDR2 YYNGEE. The CDR3 runs 16 residues. The trim removed 3 bases at V and 7 bases at J, leaving 8 bases unmatched. Sequenced by immunoSEQ multiplex PCR; TCRdb stores in-frame clones only, minus some. The sample has 180,000 or so clones, roughly 94% seen once. The clonotype comes from an adult in good health. The sequences come from peripheral blood, collected on day 0 of AZD1222 vaccination. The rearrangement joins TRBV9 to TRBJ2-1; 12 bases agree with TRBD2. The CDR3 DNA reads as TGTGCCAGCAGCGAGATCAGGACTAGCGGGATTAATGAGCAGTTCTTC. Its protein is CASSEIRTSGINEQFF.